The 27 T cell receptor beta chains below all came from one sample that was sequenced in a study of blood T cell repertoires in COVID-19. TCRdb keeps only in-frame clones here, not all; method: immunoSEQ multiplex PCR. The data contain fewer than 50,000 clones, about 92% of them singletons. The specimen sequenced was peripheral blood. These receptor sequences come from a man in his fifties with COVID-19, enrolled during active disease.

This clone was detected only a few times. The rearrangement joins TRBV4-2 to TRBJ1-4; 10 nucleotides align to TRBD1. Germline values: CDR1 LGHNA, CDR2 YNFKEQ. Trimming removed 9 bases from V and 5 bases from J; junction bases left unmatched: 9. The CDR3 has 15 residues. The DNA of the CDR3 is TGTGCCAGTAGATCCTCGGGACAGGGGAATGAAAAACTGTTTTTT. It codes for CASRSSGQGNEKLFF.

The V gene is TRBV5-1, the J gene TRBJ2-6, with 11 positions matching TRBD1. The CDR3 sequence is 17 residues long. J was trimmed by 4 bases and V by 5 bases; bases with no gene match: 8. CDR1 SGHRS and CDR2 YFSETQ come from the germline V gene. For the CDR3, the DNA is TGCGCCAGCAGTGGGACAGGGGGTTTGTCAGGGGCCAACGTCCTGACTTTC. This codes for CASSGTGGLSGANVLTF.

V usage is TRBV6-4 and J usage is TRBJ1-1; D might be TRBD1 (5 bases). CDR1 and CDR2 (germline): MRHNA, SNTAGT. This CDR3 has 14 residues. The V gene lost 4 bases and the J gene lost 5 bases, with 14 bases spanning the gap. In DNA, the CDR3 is TGTGCCAGCAGTGGGGGCGGGACGGGGACTGAAGCTTTCTTT. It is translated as CASSGGGTGTEAFF.

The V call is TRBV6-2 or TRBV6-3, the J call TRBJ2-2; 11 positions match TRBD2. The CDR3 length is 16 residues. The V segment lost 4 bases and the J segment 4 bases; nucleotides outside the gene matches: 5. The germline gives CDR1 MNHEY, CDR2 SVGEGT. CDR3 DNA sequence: TGTGCCAGCAGTTTCAGGACTAGCGGGCGCACCGGGGAGCTGTTTTTT. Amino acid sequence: CASSFRTSGRTGELFF.

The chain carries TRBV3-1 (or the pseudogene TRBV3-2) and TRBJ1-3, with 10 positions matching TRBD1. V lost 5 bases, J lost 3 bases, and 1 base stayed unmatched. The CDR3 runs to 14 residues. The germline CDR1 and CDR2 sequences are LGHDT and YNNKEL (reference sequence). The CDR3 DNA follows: TGTGCCAGCAGCAGGACAGGGGGTGGAAACACCATATATTTT. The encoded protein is CASSRTGGGNTIYF.

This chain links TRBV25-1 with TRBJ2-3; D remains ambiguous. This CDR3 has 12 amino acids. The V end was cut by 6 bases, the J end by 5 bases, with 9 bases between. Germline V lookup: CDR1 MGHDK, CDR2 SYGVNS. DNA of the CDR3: TGTGCCAGCAGGGGCTCAGGAGATACGCAGTATTTT. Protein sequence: CASRGSGDTQYF.

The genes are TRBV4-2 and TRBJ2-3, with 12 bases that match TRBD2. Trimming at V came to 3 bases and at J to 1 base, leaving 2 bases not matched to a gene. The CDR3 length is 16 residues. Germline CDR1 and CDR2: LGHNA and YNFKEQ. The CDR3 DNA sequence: TGTGCCAGCAGCCAGAGACTAGCGGGAGGCACAGATACGCAGTATTTT. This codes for CASSQRLAGGTDTQYF.

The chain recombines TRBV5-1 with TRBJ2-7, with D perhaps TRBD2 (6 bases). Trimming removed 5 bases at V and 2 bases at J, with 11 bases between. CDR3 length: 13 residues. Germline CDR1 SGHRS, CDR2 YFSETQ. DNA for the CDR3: TGCGCCAGCAGTGCGGGGAATACCTACGAGCAGTACTTC. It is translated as CASSAGNTYEQYF. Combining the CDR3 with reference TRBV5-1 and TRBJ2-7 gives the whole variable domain KAGVTQTPRYLIKTRGQQVTLSCSPISGHRSVSWYQQTPGQGLQFLFEYFSETQRNKGNFPGRFSGRQFSNSRSEMNVSTLELGDSALYLCASSAGNTYEQYFGPGTRLTVT.

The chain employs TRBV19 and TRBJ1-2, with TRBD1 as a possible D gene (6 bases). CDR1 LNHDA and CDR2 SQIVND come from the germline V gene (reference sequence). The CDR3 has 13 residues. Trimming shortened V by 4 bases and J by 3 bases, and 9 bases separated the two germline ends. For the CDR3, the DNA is TGTGCCAGTAGTAAGGGGGTCCACTATGGCTACACCTTC. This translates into CASSKGVHYGYTF.

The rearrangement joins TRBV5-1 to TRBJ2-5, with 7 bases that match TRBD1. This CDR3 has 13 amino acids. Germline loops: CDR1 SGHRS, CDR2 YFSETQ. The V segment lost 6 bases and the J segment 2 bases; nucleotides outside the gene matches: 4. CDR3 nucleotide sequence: TGCGCCAGCACTAGGGGGCGACAAGAGACCCAGTACTTC. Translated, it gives CASTRGRQETQYF. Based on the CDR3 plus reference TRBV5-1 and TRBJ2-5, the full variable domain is KAGVTQTPRYLIKTRGQQVTLSCSPISGHRSVSWYQQTPGQGLQFLFEYFSETQRNKGNFPGRFSGRQFSNSRSEMNVSTLELGDSALYLCASTRGRQETQYFGPGTRLLVL.

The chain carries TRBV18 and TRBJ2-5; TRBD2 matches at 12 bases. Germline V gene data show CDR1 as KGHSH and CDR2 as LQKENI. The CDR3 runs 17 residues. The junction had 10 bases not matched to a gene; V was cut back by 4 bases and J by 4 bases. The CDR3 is CASSHRLAGEGRETQYF. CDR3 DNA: TGTGCCAGCTCACACCGACTAGCGGGAGAAGGTAGAGAGACCCAGTACTTC.

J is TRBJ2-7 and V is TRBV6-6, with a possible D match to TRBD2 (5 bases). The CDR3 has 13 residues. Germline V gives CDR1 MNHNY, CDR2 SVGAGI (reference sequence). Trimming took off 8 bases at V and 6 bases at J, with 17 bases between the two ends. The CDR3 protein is CASGTGYRSEQYF. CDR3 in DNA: TGTGCCAGCGGAACGGGATATCGGTCCGAGCAGTACTTC.

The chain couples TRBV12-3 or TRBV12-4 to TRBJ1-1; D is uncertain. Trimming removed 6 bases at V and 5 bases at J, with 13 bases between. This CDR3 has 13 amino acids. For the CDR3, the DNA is TGTGCCAGCAGCCTGGACTGGAGGACTGAAGCTTTCTTT. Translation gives CASSLDWRTEAFF.

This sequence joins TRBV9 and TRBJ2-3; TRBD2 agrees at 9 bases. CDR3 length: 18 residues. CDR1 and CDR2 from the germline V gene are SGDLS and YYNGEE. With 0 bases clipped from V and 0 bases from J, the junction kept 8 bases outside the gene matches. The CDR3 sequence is CASSVGLAGRASTDTQYF. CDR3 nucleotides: TGTGCCAGCAGCGTAGGGCTAGCGGGGAGGGCTAGCACAGATACGCAGTATTTT.

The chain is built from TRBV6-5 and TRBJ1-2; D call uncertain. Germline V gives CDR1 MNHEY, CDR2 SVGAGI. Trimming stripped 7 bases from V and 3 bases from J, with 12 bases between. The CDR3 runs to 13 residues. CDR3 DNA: TGTGCCAGCAAACTGGCTGGAGACTATGGCTACACCTTC. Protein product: CASKLAGDYGYTF.

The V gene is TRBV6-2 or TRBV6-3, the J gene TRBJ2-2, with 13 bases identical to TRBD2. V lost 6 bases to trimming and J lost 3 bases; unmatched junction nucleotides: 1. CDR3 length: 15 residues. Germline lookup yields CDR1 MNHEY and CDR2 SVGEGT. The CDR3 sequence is CASSGLAGDTGELFF. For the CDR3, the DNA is TGTGCCAGCAGCGGACTAGCGGGGGACACCGGGGAGCTGTTTTTT.

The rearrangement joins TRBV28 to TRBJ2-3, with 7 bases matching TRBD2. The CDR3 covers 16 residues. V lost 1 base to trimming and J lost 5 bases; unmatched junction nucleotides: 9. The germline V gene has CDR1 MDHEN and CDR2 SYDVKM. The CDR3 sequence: CASSLLGGRRGDTQYF. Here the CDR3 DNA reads TGTGCCAGCAGTTTATTGGGCGGGAGACGGGGAGATACGCAGTATTTT.

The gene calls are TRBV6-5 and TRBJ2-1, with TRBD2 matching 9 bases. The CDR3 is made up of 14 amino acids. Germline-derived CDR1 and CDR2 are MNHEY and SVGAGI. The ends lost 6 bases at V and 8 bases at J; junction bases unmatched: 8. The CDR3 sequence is CASRVAGDTDEQFF. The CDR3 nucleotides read TGTGCCAGCAGAGTAGCGGGAGATACGGATGAGCAGTTCTTC.

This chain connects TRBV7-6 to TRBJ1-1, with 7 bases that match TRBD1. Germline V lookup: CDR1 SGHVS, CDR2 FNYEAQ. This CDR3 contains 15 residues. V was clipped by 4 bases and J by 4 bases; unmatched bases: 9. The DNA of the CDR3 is TGTGCCAGCAGCTCACGACAGGGTGAGACCACTGAAGCTTTCTTT. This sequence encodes CASSSRQGETTEAFF.

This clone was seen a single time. The CDR3 loop reads CASSRDSGSYNEQFF. The CDR3 DNA is TGTGCCAGCAGCCGGGACAGCGGCTCCTACAATGAGCAGTTCTTC. The J gene is TRBJ2-1, the V gene TRBV3-1 (or the pseudogene TRBV3-2), with 7 positions matching TRBD1. Losses at the gene ends were 4 bases for V and 0 bases for J; bases not matched to a gene: 3. From germline, CDR1 is LGHDT and CDR2 YNNKEL (reference sequence). The CDR3 is 15 residues long.

CDR3 amino acids: CASSLVLVDTKNIQYF. CDR3 DNA: TGTGCCAGCAGCTTGGTGTTGGTGGACACCAAAAACATTCAGTACTTC. The chain joins TRBV5-5 to TRBJ2-4, with D maybe TRBD1 (5 bases). V dropped 0 bases and J dropped 2 bases, with 12 bases sitting between them. The CDR3 consists of 16 residues. Germline V gene data show CDR1 as SGHKS and CDR2 as YYEKEE (reference sequence).

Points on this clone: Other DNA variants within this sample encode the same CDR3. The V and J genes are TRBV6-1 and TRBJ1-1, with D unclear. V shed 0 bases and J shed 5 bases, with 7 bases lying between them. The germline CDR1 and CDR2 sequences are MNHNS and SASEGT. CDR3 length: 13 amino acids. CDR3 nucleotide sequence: TGTGCCAGCAGTGAAGCGCGGGGTACTGAAGCTTTCTTT. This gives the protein CASSEARGTEAFF.

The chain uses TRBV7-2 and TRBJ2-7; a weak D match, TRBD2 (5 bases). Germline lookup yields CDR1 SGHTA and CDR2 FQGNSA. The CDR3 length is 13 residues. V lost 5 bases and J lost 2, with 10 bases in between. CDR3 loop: CASSRSGAYEQYF. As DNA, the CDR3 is TGTGCCAGCAGCCGGTCCGGGGCCTACGAGCAGTACTTC.

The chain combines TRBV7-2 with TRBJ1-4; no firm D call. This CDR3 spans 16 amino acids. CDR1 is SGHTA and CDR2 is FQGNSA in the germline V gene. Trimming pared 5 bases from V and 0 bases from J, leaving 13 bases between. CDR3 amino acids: CASSPPTGATNEKLFF. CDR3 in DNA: TGTGCCAGCAGCCCCCCCACCGGGGCAACTAATGAAAAACTGTTTTTT.

The CDR3 region is CASSLSGNTDTQYF. CDR3 DNA sequence: TGTGCCAGCAGCTTATCAGGGAACACAGATACGCAGTATTTT. The chain has TRBV7-2 and TRBJ2-3, with D possibly TRBD1 on 5 matching bases. The ends were cut back, 2 bases at V and 2 bases at J, with 8 bases in the middle. The CDR3 contains 14 residues. CDR1 SGHTA and CDR2 FQGNSA come from the germline V gene.

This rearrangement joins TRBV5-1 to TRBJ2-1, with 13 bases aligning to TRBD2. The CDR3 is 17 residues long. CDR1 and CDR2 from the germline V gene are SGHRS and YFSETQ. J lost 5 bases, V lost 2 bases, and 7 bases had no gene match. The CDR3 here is CASSFNRLAGGDNEQFF. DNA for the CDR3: TGCGCCAGCAGCTTCAACCGACTAGCGGGAGGTGACAATGAGCAGTTCTTC.

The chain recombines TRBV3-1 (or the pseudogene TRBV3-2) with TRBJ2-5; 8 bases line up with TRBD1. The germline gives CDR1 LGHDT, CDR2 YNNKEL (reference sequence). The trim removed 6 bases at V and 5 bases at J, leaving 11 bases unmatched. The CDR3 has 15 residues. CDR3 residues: CASSPRPGGEETQYF. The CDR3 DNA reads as TGTGCCAGCAGTCCCCGGCCAGGGGGCGAGGAGACCCAGTACTTC.